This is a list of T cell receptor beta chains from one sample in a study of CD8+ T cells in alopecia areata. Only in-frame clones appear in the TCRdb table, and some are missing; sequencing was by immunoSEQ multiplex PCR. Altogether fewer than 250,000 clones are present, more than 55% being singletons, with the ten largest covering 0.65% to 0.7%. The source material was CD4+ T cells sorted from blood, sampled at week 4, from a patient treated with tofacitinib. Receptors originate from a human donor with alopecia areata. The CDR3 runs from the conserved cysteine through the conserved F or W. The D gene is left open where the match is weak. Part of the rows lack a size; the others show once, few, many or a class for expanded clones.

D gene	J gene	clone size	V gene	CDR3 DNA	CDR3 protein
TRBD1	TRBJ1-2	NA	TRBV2	TGTGCCAGCAGCATAGGACAGGGAAATCGCGGCTACACCTTC	CASSIGQGNRGYTF
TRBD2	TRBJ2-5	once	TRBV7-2	TGTGCCAGCAGCTTAGCGGGAGGGCTGGAGACCCAGTACTTC	CASSLAGGLETQYF
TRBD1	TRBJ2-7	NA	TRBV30	TGTGCCTGGATGAAGACAGGGGTAGATCGTGACGAGCAGTACTTC	CAWMKTGVDRDEQYF
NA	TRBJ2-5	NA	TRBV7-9	TGTGCCAGCAGCAGGGGAGCTCAAGAGACCCAGTACTTC	CASSRGAQETQYF
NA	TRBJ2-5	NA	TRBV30	TGTGCCTGGAGTGGATTGAGAGCCGAGACCCAGTACTTC	CAWSGLRAETQYF
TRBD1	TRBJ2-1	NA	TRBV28	TGTGCCAGCAGGACAGGGGGCACTGAGCAGTTCTTC	CASRTGGTEQFF
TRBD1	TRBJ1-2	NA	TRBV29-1	TGCAGCGTTGTCGGGACAGGGGCCTCGGGCTATGGCTACACCTTC	CSVVGTGASGYGYTF
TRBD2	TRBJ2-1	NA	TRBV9	TGTGCCAGCAGCCCTAGCGGGAGTGGAAATGAGCAGTTCTTC	CASSPSGSGNEQFF
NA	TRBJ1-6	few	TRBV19	TGTGCCTGCGCCGGGGGGGACGGATCACCCCTCCACTTT	CACAGGDGSPLHF
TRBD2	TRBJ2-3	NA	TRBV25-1	TGTGCCAGCAGTGAATGGCTCGGGGGGACAGATACGCAGTATTTT	CASSEWLGGTDTQYF
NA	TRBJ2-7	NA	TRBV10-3	TGTGCCATCAGTGCATTCGACACGCACTACGAGCAGTACTTC	CAISAFDTHYEQYF
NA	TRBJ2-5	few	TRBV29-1	TGCAGCGTTGGTCACCTCAAAGAGACCCAGTACTTC	CSVGHLKETQYF
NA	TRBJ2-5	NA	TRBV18	TGTGCCAGCTCACCACCCTCTAGCGAGACCCAGTACTTC	CASSPPSSETQYF